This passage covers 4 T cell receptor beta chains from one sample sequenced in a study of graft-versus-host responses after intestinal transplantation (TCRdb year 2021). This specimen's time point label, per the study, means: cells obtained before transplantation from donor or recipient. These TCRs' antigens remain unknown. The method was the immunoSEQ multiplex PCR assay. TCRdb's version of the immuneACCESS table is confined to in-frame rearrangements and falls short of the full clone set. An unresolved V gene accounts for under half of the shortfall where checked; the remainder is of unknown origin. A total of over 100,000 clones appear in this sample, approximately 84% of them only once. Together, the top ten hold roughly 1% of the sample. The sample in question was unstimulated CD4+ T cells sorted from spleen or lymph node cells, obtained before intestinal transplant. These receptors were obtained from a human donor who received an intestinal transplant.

The CDR3 DNA follows: TGTGCCAGCAGCCCGGACAGAAACTCCTACGAGCAGTACTTC. Translating gives CASSPDRNSYEQYF. V gene TRBV7-3 combines with J gene TRBJ2-7; D may be TRBD1 (6 bases). The V gene's germline CDR1 is SGHTA and CDR2 FQGTGA. This CDR3 is 14 amino acids long. V was cut by 5 bases and J by 0 bases, with 11 bases left in between.

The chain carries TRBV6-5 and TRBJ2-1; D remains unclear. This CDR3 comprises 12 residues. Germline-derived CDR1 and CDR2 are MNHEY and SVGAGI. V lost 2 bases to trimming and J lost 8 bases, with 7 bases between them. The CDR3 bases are TGTGCCAGCAGTTACGGGAACGATGAGCAGTTCTTC. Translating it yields CASSYGNDEQFF.

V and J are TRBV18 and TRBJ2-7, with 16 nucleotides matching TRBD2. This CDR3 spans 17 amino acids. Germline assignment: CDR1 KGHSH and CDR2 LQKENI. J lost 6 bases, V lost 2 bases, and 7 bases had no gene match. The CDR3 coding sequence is TGTGCCAGCTCACCAATGGGACTAGCGGGAGGGAAAGGCGAGCAGTACTTC. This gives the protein CASSPMGLAGGKGEQYF. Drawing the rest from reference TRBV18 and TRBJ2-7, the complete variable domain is NAGVMQNPRHLVRRRGQEARLRCSPMKGHSHVYWYRQLPEEGLKFMVYLQKENIIDESGMPKERFSAEFPKEGPSILRIQQVVRGDSAAYFCASSPMGLAGGKGEQYFGPGTRLTVT.

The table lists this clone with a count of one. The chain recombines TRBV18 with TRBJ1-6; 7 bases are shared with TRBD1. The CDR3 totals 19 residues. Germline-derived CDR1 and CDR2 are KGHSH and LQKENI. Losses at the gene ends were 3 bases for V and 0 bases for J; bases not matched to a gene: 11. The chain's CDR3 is CASSPDRAMASSYNSPLHF. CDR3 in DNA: TGTGCCAGCTCACCCGACAGGGCGATGGCAAGCTCCTATAATTCACCCCTCCACTTT. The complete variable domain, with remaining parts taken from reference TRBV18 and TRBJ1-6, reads NAGVMQNPRHLVRRRGQEARLRCSPMKGHSHVYWYRQLPEEGLKFMVYLQKENIIDESGMPKERFSAEFPKEGPSILRIQQVVRGDSAAYFCASSPDRAMASSYNSPLHFGNGTRLTVT.